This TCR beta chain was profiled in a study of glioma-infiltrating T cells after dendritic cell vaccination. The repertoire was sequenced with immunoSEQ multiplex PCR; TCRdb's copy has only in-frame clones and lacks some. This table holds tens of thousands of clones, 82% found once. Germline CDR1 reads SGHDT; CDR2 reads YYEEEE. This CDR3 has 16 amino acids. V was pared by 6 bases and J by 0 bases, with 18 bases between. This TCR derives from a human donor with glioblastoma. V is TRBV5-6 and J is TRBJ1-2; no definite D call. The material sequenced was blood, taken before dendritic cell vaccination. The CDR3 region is CASTSLSDGPNYGYTF. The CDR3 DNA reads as TGTGCCAGCACCTCGCTAAGCGACGGTCCTAACTATGGCTACACCTTC.